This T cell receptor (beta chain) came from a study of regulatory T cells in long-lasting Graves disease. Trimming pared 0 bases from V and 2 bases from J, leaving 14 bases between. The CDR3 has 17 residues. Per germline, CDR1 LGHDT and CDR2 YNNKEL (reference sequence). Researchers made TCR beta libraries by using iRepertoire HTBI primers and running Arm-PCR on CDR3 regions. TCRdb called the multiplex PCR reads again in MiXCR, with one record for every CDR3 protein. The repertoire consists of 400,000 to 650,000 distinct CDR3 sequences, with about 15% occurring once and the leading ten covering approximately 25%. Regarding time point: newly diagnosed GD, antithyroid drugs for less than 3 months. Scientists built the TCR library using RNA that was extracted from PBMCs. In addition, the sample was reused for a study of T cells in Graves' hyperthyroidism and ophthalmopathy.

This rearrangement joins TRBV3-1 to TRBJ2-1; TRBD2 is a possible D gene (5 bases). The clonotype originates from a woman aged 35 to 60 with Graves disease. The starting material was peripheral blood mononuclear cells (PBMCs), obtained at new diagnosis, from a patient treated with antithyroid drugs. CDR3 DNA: TGTGCCAGCAGCCAAGATTCTCCGGGGATCCCCTACAATGAGCAGTTCTTC. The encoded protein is CASSQDSPGIPYNEQFF.